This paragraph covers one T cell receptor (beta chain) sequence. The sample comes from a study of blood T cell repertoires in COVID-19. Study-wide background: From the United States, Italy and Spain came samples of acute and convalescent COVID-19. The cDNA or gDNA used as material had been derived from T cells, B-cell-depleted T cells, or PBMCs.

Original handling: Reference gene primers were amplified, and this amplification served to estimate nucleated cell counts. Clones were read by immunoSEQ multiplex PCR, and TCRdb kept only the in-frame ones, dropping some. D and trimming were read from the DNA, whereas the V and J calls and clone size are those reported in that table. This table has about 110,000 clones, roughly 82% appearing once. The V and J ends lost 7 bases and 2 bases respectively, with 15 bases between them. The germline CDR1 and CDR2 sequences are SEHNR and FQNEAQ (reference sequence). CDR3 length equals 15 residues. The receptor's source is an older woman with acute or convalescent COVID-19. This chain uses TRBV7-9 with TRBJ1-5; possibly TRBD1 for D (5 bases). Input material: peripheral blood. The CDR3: CASTKGQYGNQPQHF. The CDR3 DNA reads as TGTGCCAGCACCAAAGGACAATACGGCAATCAGCCCCAGCATTTT.